A single sample gave rise to the 13 T cell receptor beta chains below, sequenced in a study of early T cells in non-severe SARS-CoV-2 infection. TCRdb called the 5' RACE reads again in MiXCR, with one record for every CDR3 protein. Of more than 70,000 distinct CDR3 sequences in the sample, roughly 13% were seen once. Sequences were obtained from whole blood. The source is an adult who was a healthcare worker with PCR-confirmed SARS-CoV-2 infection or an uninfected control (not recorded which).

This clonotype has just a few counts. An end of the junction does not agree with germline; a read error may underlie this. The chain joins TRBV20-1 to TRBJ1-2; no reliable D call. Germline V gene lookup returns CDR1 DFQATT and CDR2 SNEGSKA (reference sequence). The CDR3 covers 15 residues. CDR3 nucleotides: TGCAGTCCTAGCTCCAGACAACCAGCTAACTATGGCTACACCTTC. The encoded protein is CSPSSRQPANYGYTF.

This clonotype was picked up a small number of times. The gene calls are TRBV6-6 and TRBJ2-7; TRBD1 matches 7 bases. After removal of 0 bases from V and 5 bases from J, the junction contained 4 bases not matched to a gene. The germline gives CDR1 MNHNY, CDR2 SVGAGI (reference sequence). The CDR3 totals 14 residues. The CDR3 protein is CASSYSRGSDEQYF. As DNA, the CDR3 is TGTGCCAGCAGTTACTCCAGGGGGTCGGACGAGCAGTACTTC.

This clonotype occurred a few times. The chain is built from TRBV7-9 and TRBJ1-1, with D hard to call. V was pared by 3 bases and J by 1 base, with 6 bases between. The CDR3 loop spans 13 amino acids. Germline V gene sequence: CDR1 SEHNR, CDR2 FQNEAQ (reference sequence). The CDR3 loop is CASSLGSNTEAFF. The CDR3 DNA reads as TGTGCCAGCAGCTTGGGGTCGAACACTGAAGCTTTCTTT.

V usage is TRBV28 and J usage is TRBJ1-6, with TRBD1 matching over 12 bases. Germline CDR1 is MDHEN and CDR2 is SYDVKM. The CDR3 length is 17 residues. The trim removed 5 bases at V and 2 bases at J, leaving 4 bases unmatched. CDR3 amino acids: CASSPGTGGPYNSPLHF. CDR3 DNA sequence: TGTGCCAGCAGTCCCGGGACAGGGGGCCCCTATAATTCACCCCTCCACTTT.

This chain uses TRBV7-8 with TRBJ1-1; 8 bases agree with TRBD1. Per the germline V gene, CDR1 is SGHVS and CDR2 is FQNEAQ. This CDR3 has 17 residues. Trimming took 5 bases from V and 0 from J; bases not matched to a gene: 11. This CDR3 reads CASSPARQGALNTEAFF. DNA of the CDR3: TGTGCCAGCAGCCCTGCCAGGCAGGGGGCATTGAACACTGAAGCTTTCTTT.

This clonotype came up many times. CDR3 in amino acids: CASSQDPGQTIQETQYF. CDR3 sequence (DNA): TGTGCCAGCAGCCAAGATCCGGGACAGACAATCCAAGAGACCCAGTACTTC. This chain connects TRBV3-1 to TRBJ2-5; 7 positions match TRBD1. The CDR3 is 17 residues long. Per germline, CDR1 LGHDT and CDR2 YNNKEL (reference sequence). J gave up 1 base and V 0 bases, and 8 bases lay outside the gene matches.

This clonotype was counted many times. V and J are TRBV3-1 and TRBJ1-5, with D perhaps TRBD1 (6 bases). Germline V gives CDR1 LGHDT, CDR2 YNNKEL (reference sequence). This CDR3 is 14 amino acids long. V was pared by 4 bases and J by 5 bases, with 12 bases between. The CDR3 protein is CASSRGQPDQPQHF. In DNA form, the CDR3 reads TGTGCCAGCAGCCGAGGACAGCCCGATCAGCCCCAGCATTTT.

The table lists this clonotype with many counts. The chain is built from TRBV28 and TRBJ2-7; no firm D call. V gave up 1 base and J gave up 3 bases, with 25 bases separating them. Germline assignment: CDR1 MDHEN and CDR2 SYDVKM. The CDR3 is 19 residues long. CDR3: CASSLLVTLKSSRSYEQYF. CDR3 sequence (DNA): TGTGCCAGCAGTTTATTGGTCACGTTGAAGTCTTCGAGGAGCTACGAGCAGTACTTC.

This clonotype was observed a few times. This sequence joins TRBV4-2 and TRBJ2-7; D is possibly TRBD1 or TRBD2 (5 bases each). V dropped 0 bases and J dropped 5 bases, with 8 bases sitting between them. This CDR3 has 13 amino acids. The V gene's germline CDR1 is LGHNA and CDR2 YNFKEQ. The CDR3 sequence: CASSQDEGNEQYF. Here the CDR3 DNA reads TGTGCCAGCAGCCAAGATGAGGGGAACGAGCAGTACTTC.

This clonotype was seen only a few times. The V call is TRBV7-8, the J call TRBJ1-5; 8 bases map to TRBD1. The germline V gene has CDR1 SGHVS and CDR2 FQNEAQ. This CDR3 is 14 amino acids long. The V and J ends lost 5 bases and 4 bases, in that order; junction bases with no gene match: 4. The DNA for the CDR3 is TGTGCCAGCAGCCGGACAGGGAGGAATCAGCCCCAGCATTTT. Residues: CASSRTGRNQPQHF.

V and J are TRBV7-2 and TRBJ1-1; D gene uncertain. Looked up from germline, CDR1 is SGHTA and CDR2 is FQGNSA. Trimming stripped 1 base from V and 4 bases from J, with 13 bases between. The CDR3 extends over 15 amino acids. CDR3 amino acids: CASSLVRSATTEAFF. The CDR3 nucleotides read TGTGCCAGCAGCTTAGTCCGCTCGGCCACCACTGAAGCTTTCTTT.

At least ten counts were recorded for this clonotype. The V gene is TRBV6-5, the J gene TRBJ1-1, with D perhaps matching TRBD1 (6 bases). The V end was cut by 0 bases, the J end by 6 bases, with 17 bases between. This CDR3 is built from 16 residues. The germline V gene encodes CDR1 MNHEY and CDR2 SVGAGI. The CDR3 DNA reads as TGTGCCAGCAGTTACTCGGCGGCCAGGGGCAGTTCTGAAGCTTTCTTT. It codes for CASSYSAARGSSEAFF.

The chain couples TRBV4-1 to TRBJ2-1; 14 bases are shared with TRBD2. V trimming: 4 bases; J trimming: 4 bases; junction bases outside the gene matches: 6. CDR3 length: 17 residues. Germline values: CDR1 MGHRA, CDR2 YSYEKL. The CDR3 region is CASSLRTSGGLYNEQFF. The CDR3 nucleotides are TGCGCCAGCAGCCTACGGACTAGCGGGGGGCTGTACAATGAGCAGTTCTTC.